Below are 24 T cell receptor beta chains sequenced from a single sample in a study of T cell responses to AZD1222 COVID-19 vaccine. Assay: immunoSEQ multiplex PCR; the TCRdb copy retains only in-frame clones and omits some. The sample shows 150,000 to 200,000 clones, about nine tenths of them seen only once. The sample here was peripheral blood, taken on day 0 of AZD1222 vaccination. These receptor sequences come from an adult in good health.

The CDR3 loop is CASSLELGQTNSPLHF. The DNA of the CDR3 is TGTGCCAGCAGCTTAGAGTTGGGGCAGACTAATTCACCCCTCCACTTT. The gene calls are TRBV13 and TRBJ1-6; tentative D call: TRBD1 (5 bases). There are 16 residues in the CDR3. The V gene lost 1 base and the J gene lost 6 bases, with 13 bases spanning the gap. The germline gives CDR1 PRHDT, CDR2 FYEKMQ (reference sequence).

The chain has TRBV27 and TRBJ1-6; 10 bases match TRBD1. J lost 9 bases, V lost 10 bases, and 3 bases had no gene match. The CDR3 is 12 amino acids. Germline CDR1 is MNHEY and CDR2 is SMNVEV (reference sequence). This CDR3 is CATGTGVSPLHF. The CDR3 DNA follows: TGTGCCACTGGGACAGGGGTTTCACCCCTCCACTTT.

The chain employs TRBV5-3 and TRBJ1-5; the D gene is possibly TRBD1 (5 bases). TRBV5-3 is recorded as an ORF, its role being uncertain. This CDR3 has 18 residues. V shed 0 bases and J shed 0 bases, with 16 bases lying between them. CDR3 DNA sequence: TGTGCCAGAAGCTTGGAACCCGGGAGGGGCCATAGCAATCAGCCCCAGCATTTT. Encoded protein: CARSLEPGRGHSNQPQHF.

In its sample, this clone was seen once. The chain recombines TRBV7-9 with TRBJ2-3; D remains unclear. CDR1 is SEHNR, CDR2 FQNEAQ, per germline (reference sequence). The CDR3 runs to 12 residues. The V and J ends lost 5 bases and 4 bases respectively, with 7 bases between them. The CDR3 nucleotides are TGTGCCAGCAGCAAATCTCCAGATACGCAGTATTTT. Amino acid sequence: CASSKSPDTQYF.

The chain combines TRBV19 with TRBJ1-1, with a possible D match to TRBD1 (5 bases). The CDR3 runs to 13 residues. CDR1 and CDR2 from the germline V gene are LNHDA and SQIVND (reference sequence). V was pared by 5 bases and J by 1 base, with 8 bases between. Written as DNA, the CDR3 is TGTGCCAGTAGTCAGGGTACGAACACTGAAGCTTTCTTT. It specifies CASSQGTNTEAFF.

This clone appeared a few times. This chain connects TRBV5-6 to TRBJ2-7, with D perhaps TRBD1 (5 bases). CDR3 length: 13 amino acids. Between the trimmed V and J ends, which lost 6 bases and 2 bases, there was a span of 12 bases. Germline CDR1 is SGHDT and CDR2 is YYEEEE. The CDR3 here is CASTLQGTYEQYF. The CDR3 DNA follows: TGTGCCAGCACCCTCCAGGGTACCTACGAGCAGTACTTC. The full variable domain, with the rest looked up from reference TRBV5-6 and TRBJ2-7, is DAGVTQSPTHLIKTRGQQVTLRCSPKSGHDTVSWYQQALGQGPQFIFQYYEEEERQRGNFPDRFSGHQFPNYSSELNVNALLLGDSALYLCASTLQGTYEQYFGPGTRLTVT.

The rearrangement uses TRBV15 and TRBJ1-1; TRBD1 matches at 8 bases. CDR3 size: 15 residues. The germline V gene has CDR1 LNHNV and CDR2 YYDKDF (reference sequence). J lost 1 base, V lost 5 bases, and 6 bases had no gene match. CDR3 region: CATSARQGRNTEAFF. In DNA form, the CDR3 reads TGTGCCACCAGCGCGCGACAGGGGAGGAACACTGAAGCTTTCTTT.

The chain recombines TRBV18 with TRBJ1-1, with D unresolved. CDR1 and CDR2 (germline): KGHSH, LQKENI. V was trimmed by 6 bases and J by 1 base, leaving 15 bases between them. The CDR3 contains 15 residues. DNA of the CDR3: TGTGCCAGCTCCCATTCGGGATGGCAGAACACTGAAGCTTTCTTT. It yields the protein CASSHSGWQNTEAFF.

V gene TRBV3-1 (or the pseudogene TRBV3-2) combines with J gene TRBJ1-6; D not certain. This CDR3 contains 13 residues. V was clipped by 2 bases and J by 8 bases, with 7 bases between them. The germline CDR1 and CDR2 sequences are LGHDT and YNNKEL (reference sequence). CDR3 DNA: TGTGCCAGCAGCCAAAGTATTGATTCACCCCTCCACTTT. The encoded protein is CASSQSIDSPLHF.

In the case of this clone: This sample includes further DNA sequences coding for the same CDR3. V and J are TRBV7-9 and TRBJ1-5; no definite D call. Germline loops: CDR1 SEHNR, CDR2 FQNEAQ (reference sequence). Between the trimmed V and J ends, which lost 1 base and 3 bases, there was a span of 10 bases. CDR3 size: 15 residues. The CDR3 loop is CASSLGPGFNQPQHF. As DNA, the CDR3 is TGTGCCAGCAGCTTAGGTCCTGGATTCAATCAGCCCCAGCATTTT.

Only a few counts were recorded for this clone. V usage is TRBV28 and J usage is TRBJ1-5, with unresolved D. The CDR3 consists of 14 residues. Trimming took 3 bases from V and 6 from J, leaving 12 bases between them. Germline V gives CDR1 MDHEN, CDR2 SYDVKM. Written as DNA, the CDR3 is TGTGCCAGCAGTTTCCCAGAGACTCTTCAGCCCCAGCATTTT. This translates into CASSFPETLQPQHF.

V usage is TRBV9 and J usage is TRBJ1-5; TRBD1 matches 11 bases. After removal of 2 bases from V and 3 bases from J, the junction contained 1 base not matched to a gene. Germline V gives CDR1 SGDLS, CDR2 YYNGEE. The CDR3 length is 15 residues. The CDR3 reads CASSVGQGDNQPQHF. CDR3 in DNA: TGTGCCAGCAGCGTGGGACAGGGGGACAATCAGCCCCAGCATTTT.

The J gene is TRBJ2-3, the V gene TRBV7-2; D might be TRBD1 (6 bases). Germline V gene sequence: CDR1 SGHTA, CDR2 FQGNSA. This CDR3 comprises 15 residues. Between the trimmed V and J ends, which lost 5 bases and 2 bases, there was a span of 14 bases. The CDR3 coding sequence is TGTGCCAGCAGCCCAGTGGGGGCGAACACAGATACGCAGTATTTT. Its translation is CASSPVGANTDTQYF.

The rearrangement links TRBV3-1 (or the pseudogene TRBV3-2) to TRBJ1-2; 8 positions match TRBD1. The CDR3 extends over 15 amino acids. Looked up from germline, CDR1 is LGHDT and CDR2 is YNNKEL (reference sequence). V gave up 8 bases and J gave up 8 bases; unmatched junction bases: 16. CDR3 amino acids: CASFGQGKTFGGYTF. For the CDR3, the DNA is TGTGCCAGCTTTGGACAGGGCAAAACCTTCGGAGGCTACACCTTC.

This rearrangement joins TRBV10-3 to TRBJ2-2, with 9 bases matching TRBD1. CDR3 length equals 16 residues. Germline V lookup: CDR1 ENHRY, CDR2 SYGVKD. Unmatched junction bases numbered 2, after V lost 0 bases and J lost 3 bases. CDR3 residues: CAISESGQGYTGELFF. The CDR3 coding sequence is TGTGCCATCAGTGAGTCGGGACAGGGCTACACCGGGGAGCTGTTTTTT.

V and J are TRBV19 and TRBJ1-5; 7 bases match TRBD1. This CDR3 is 17 amino acids long. Looked up from germline, CDR1 is LNHDA and CDR2 is SQIVND (reference sequence). The J segment lost 0 bases and the V segment lost 2 bases, leaving 7 bases of the junction unmatched. CDR3 nucleotide sequence: TGTGCCAGTAGTATATGGACAGGAGGATATAGCAATCAGCCCCAGCATTTT. It specifies CASSIWTGGYSNQPQHF.

The rearrangement uses TRBV6-5 and TRBJ1-2; TRBD1 might be the D (5 bases). The germline gives CDR1 MNHEY, CDR2 SVGAGI. The CDR3 extends over 15 amino acids. V gave up 5 bases and J gave up 0 bases, with 13 bases separating them. CDR3 residues: CASSTGREANYGYTF. The CDR3 DNA reads TGTGCCAGCAGTACGGGACGTGAAGCTAACTATGGCTACACCTTC.

This sequence joins TRBV7-2 and TRBJ2-5, with 7 bases aligning to TRBD2. Germline V gene lookup returns CDR1 SGHTA and CDR2 FQGNSA. The V gene end was trimmed by 5 bases and the J gene end by 4 bases; junction bases not matched to a gene: 7. The CDR3 spans 14 residues. CDR3 bases: TGTGCCAGCAGCATGGGGAGGGAGACAGAGACCCAGTACTTC. Residues: CASSMGRETETQYF.

The sample holds one count of this clone. The chain links TRBV19 to TRBJ1-2; D call uncertain. Trimming pared 1 base from V and 3 bases from J, leaving 9 bases between. There are 14 residues in the CDR3. Germline lookup yields CDR1 LNHDA and CDR2 SQIVND (reference sequence). CDR3 coding DNA: TGTGCCAGTAGTATAGGAGGGATCGACTATGGCTACACCTTC. It specifies CASSIGGIDYGYTF.

This clone was detected ten times or more. The rearrangement uses TRBV5-4 and TRBJ2-7; 7 bases line up with TRBD1. J gave up 6 bases and V 2 bases, and 8 bases lay outside the gene matches. Germline V gene sequence: CDR1 SGHNT, CDR2 YYREEE (reference sequence). The CDR3 consists of 14 residues. This CDR3 is CASSFETGRTEQYF. The CDR3 coding sequence is TGTGCCAGCAGCTTTGAGACAGGGCGCACCGAGCAGTACTTC.

The CDR3 is CASSAGYRQPQHF. In DNA form, the CDR3 reads TGTGCCAGCAGTGCCGGTTACCGTCAGCCCCAGCATTTT. This rearrangement joins TRBV2 to TRBJ1-5; D gene unclear. The length of the CDR3 is 13 residues. V was pared by 4 bases and J by 6 bases, with 10 bases between. Germline V CDR1 and CDR2: SNHLY, FYNNEI.

This chain joins TRBV5-1 and TRBJ2-1; D unclear. The CDR3 consists of 14 residues. In germline, CDR1 is SGHRS, CDR2 YFSETQ. Trimming stripped 0 bases from V and 5 bases from J, with 9 bases between. The CDR3 sequence is CASSLVPSHNEQFF. The CDR3, as DNA: TGCGCCAGCAGCTTGGTCCCGTCTCACAATGAGCAGTTCTTC.

V and J are TRBV10-3 and TRBJ2-7; 8 bases align to TRBD1. Germline assignment: CDR1 ENHRY and CDR2 SYGVKD. J was trimmed by 3 bases and V by 9 bases; bases with no gene match: 7. CDR3 length equals 13 residues. The CDR3 region is CAITRGQGYEQYF. For the CDR3, the DNA is TGTGCCATTACCAGGGGGCAGGGCTACGAGCAGTACTTC.

This rearrangement joins TRBV30 to TRBJ2-2, with D possibly matching TRBD2 (5 bases). CDR1 and CDR2 (germline): GTSNPN, SVGIG (reference sequence). The V end lost 0 bases, the J end lost 4 bases, and 9 bases lay between the germline ends. CDR3 length: 14 amino acids. The CDR3: CAWSVLDSTGELFF. The CDR3 nucleotides read TGTGCCTGGAGTGTACTAGATAGCACCGGGGAGCTGTTTTTT.